This T cell receptor beta chain came from a study of T-cell reconstitution after alpha-beta-depleted transplantation in children. Findings of the study overall: From newly produced T cells came most of the T-cell counts and diversity one year after transplant. The study reportedly traced alpha-beta T cells about two months after transplant to several hundred expanded graft clones. Surviving recipient T cells and thymic progenitors accounted for the high day-60 TCRbeta diversity observed in some patients.

In the case of this clonotype: Its target is not known.

The TCRbeta library incorporated unique molecular identifiers. TCRdb reanalysed the PCR reads using MiXCR and keeps one entry per CDR3 protein. Of about 870,000 distinct CDR3 sequences listed, 16% are singletons. The sequence was obtained from a male patient aged 10 to 17 who had a stem cell transplant for acute lymphoblastic leukemia, so the T cells may come from the graft donor. The sequences come from PBMCs, mostly from graft donor cells, collected 360 days after TCRalphabeta/CD19-depleted stem cell transplant.

The CDR3 protein is CASSYSGQSNYEQYF. The CDR3 region has the DNA TGTGCCAGCAGTTACTCGGGACAGTCAAACTACGAGCAGTACTTC. The chain recombines TRBV6-5 with TRBJ2-7; TRBD1 matches 7 bases. Germline CDR1 reads MNHEY; CDR2 reads SVGAGI. V shed 0 bases, J shed 3 bases, and the junction held 5 bases outside the gene matches. This CDR3 is 15 amino acids long.